In this sample, the clone carrying this T cell receptor (beta chain) turned up a few times. This entry comes from a study of shared clonotypes between healthy human individuals. Trimming removed 5 bases at V and 4 bases at J, with 11 bases between. The germline gives CDR1 SEHNR, CDR2 FQNEAQ (reference sequence). The CDR3 is 13 residues long. Libraries were prepared by immunoSEQ multiplex PCR; TCRdb keeps only in-frame clonotypes and omits some of them. Of over 950,000 clones listed, around three quarters are singletons. Specimen: memory CD4+ T cells from PBMCs. As for subset: CD45RA-negative fraction. The source is a man aged 18 to 29 in good health. Some clones in this sample may be carry-over from other donors' samples. The chain links TRBV7-9 to TRBJ1-2, with D perhaps TRBD1 (5 bases). The CDR3 sequence is CASSTGGGYGYTF. CDR3 coding DNA: TGTGCCAGCAGCACGGGGGGAGGCTATGGCTACACCTTC. The full variable domain, rest sourced from reference TRBV7-9 and TRBJ1-2, is DTGVSQNPRHKITKRGQNVTFRCDPISEHNRLYWYRQTLGQGPEFLTYFQNEAQLEKSRLLSDRFSAERPKGSFSTLEIQRTEQGDSAMYLCASSTGGGYGYTFGSGTRLTVV.